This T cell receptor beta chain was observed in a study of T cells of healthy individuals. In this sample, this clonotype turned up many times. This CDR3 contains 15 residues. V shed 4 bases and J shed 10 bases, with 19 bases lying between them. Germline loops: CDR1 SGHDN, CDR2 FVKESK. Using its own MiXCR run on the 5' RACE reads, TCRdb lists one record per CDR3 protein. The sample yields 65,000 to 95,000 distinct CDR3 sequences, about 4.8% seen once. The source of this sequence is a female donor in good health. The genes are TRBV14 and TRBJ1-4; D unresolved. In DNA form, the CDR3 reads TGTGCCAGCAGCCCAGAACACGTCTCTTCCGTAAAACTGTTTTTT. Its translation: CASSPEHVSSVKLFF.